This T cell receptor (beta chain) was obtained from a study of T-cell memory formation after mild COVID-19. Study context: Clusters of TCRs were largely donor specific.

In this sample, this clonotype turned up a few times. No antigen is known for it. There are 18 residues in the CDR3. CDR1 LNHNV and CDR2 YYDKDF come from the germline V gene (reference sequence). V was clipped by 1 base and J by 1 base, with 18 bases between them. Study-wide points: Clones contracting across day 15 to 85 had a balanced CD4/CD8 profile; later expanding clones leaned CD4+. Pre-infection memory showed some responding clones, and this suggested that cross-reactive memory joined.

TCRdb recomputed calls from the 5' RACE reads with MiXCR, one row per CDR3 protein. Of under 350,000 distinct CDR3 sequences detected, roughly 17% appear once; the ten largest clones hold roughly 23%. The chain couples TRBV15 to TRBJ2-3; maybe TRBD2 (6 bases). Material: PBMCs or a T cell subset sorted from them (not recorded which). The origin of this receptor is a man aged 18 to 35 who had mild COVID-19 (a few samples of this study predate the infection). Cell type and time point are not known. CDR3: CATSRGTPEVAGTDTQYF. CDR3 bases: TGTGCCACCAGCAGAGGGACCCCGGAGGTAGCGGGCACAGATACGCAGTATTTT.